This TCR beta chain was recovered during a study of shared clonotypes between healthy human individuals. Produced via immunoSEQ multiplex PCR; TCRdb's table is partial and in-frame only. The table records about 1,500,000 clones, more than 95% of them present only once. Germline loops: CDR1 MNHNY, CDR2 SVGAGI (reference sequence). CDR3 length equals 14 residues. V shed 7 bases, J shed 5 bases, and the junction held 8 bases outside the gene matches. J is TRBJ1-1 and V is TRBV6-6, with 9 bases lining up with TRBD1. Sequences were obtained from naive CD4+ T cells sorted from blood. Noted subset: CD45RA+ positively selected. The sequence derives from a man between 25 and 39 years old in good health. Here the CDR3 DNA reads TGTGCCAGCAACGGACAGGGGTCGGGAACTGAAGCTTTCTTT. This encodes CASNGQGSGTEAFF.